This entry lists 3 T cell receptor beta chains sequenced from one sample in a study of T cells in Graves' hyperthyroidism and ophthalmopathy. Amplification yielded TCR beta CDR3 regions, with RNA transcripts as the source. First-round RT-PCR with HTBI primers amplified the TCR CDR3 region. TCRdb independently ran MiXCR on the multiplex PCR reads; one entry per CDR3 protein. Among 560,000 or so distinct CDR3 sequences listed, just under 20% were seen once. Sequencing input: blood. These receptors all come from a man aged 40-55 years with Graves' ophthalmopathy.

The sample holds a few counts of this clonotype. The chain links TRBV7-9 to TRBJ2-2; 12 nucleotides align to TRBD1. The germline V gene has CDR1 SEHNR and CDR2 FQNEAQ (reference sequence). This CDR3 contains 20 residues. J was trimmed by 2 bases and V by 5 bases; bases with no gene match: 15. The CDR3 here is CASSTTGQGATGVNTGELFF. CDR3 DNA: TGTGCCAGCAGCACTACGGGACAGGGGGCGACGGGAGTTAACACCGGGGAGCTGTTTTTT.

This clonotype came up a few times. One end of the junction is discordant with germline, which a read error may explain. The chain couples TRBV5-5 to TRBJ1-1; 7 bases agree with TRBD1. Germline values: CDR1 SGHKS, CDR2 YYEKEE (reference sequence). The CDR3 runs 20 residues. The CDR3 sequence: CASSLRWLVGTAQKGTEASF. The DNA of the CDR3 is TGTGCCAGCAGCTTGCGGTGGTTGGTTGGGACAGCCCAAAAAGGCACTGAAGCTTCCTTT.

In its sample, this clonotype was seen once. This chain uses TRBV25-1 with TRBJ1-2, with unresolved D. The V and J ends lost 2 bases and 7 bases respectively, with 5 bases between them. This CDR3 region has 11 residues. Germline CDR1 and CDR2: MGHDK and SYGVNS. The CDR3 sequence: CASSESSGYTF. DNA of the CDR3: TGTGCCAGCAGTGAAAGTAGTGGCTACACCTTC.